One T cell receptor (beta chain) is described in this entry. The sample comes from a study of blood T cell repertoires in COVID-19. About the study: Some COVID-19 samples were acute and others convalescent; all came from the United States, Italy and Spain. PBMCs, B-cell-depleted T cells, or T cells were the source of the cDNA or gDNA that made up the material.

Under the authors' procedure: Scientists estimated how many nucleated cells there were by amplifying reference gene primers. Produced via immunoSEQ multiplex PCR; TCRdb's table is partial and in-frame only. That table supplies the V and J calls and clone size; D and trimming were determined from the DNA. The sample yields 50,000 to 65,000 clones, 85% to 90% seen once. The germline CDR1 and CDR2 sequences are MDHEN and SYDVKM. The CDR3 extends over 13 amino acids. The ends were cut back, 5 bases at V and 7 bases at J, with 14 bases in the middle. The source material was peripheral blood. The TCR originated in a man between 45 and 60 years old with active COVID-19. The chain couples TRBV28 to TRBJ1-2; D is undetermined. As DNA, the CDR3 is TGTGCCAGCAGTACCGGATCGGGAACTGGCTACACCTTC. Protein sequence: CASSTGSGTGYTF.